These 11 T cell receptor beta chains came from one sample sequenced in a study of CD4 and CD8 cells across lung adenocarcinoma regions. Using its own MiXCR run on the PCR reads, TCRdb lists one record per CDR3 protein. The sample lists 9,500 to 11,000 distinct CDR3 sequences; roughly 50% were seen once. The sample comprised CD4+ T cells from the center of a lung tumor. These receptors all come from a male donor with lung adenocarcinoma. The CD4 and CD8 labels of this study may be unreliable.

The chain uses TRBV28 and TRBJ2-3, with a tentative D call TRBD1 (5 bases). Trimming removed 4 bases at V and 8 bases at J, with 10 bases between. The CDR3 totals 12 residues. The germline CDR1 and CDR2 sequences are MDHEN and SYDVKM. The CDR3 DNA is TGTGCCAGCAGTTCCCTGCAGGGTACGCAGTATTTT. The encoded protein is CASSSLQGTQYF. Variable domain in full (rest from reference TRBV28 and TRBJ2-3): DVKVTQSSRYLVKRTGEKVFLECVQDMDHENMFWYRQDPGLGLRLIYFSYDVKMKEKGDIPEGYSVSREKKERFSLILESASTNQTSMYLCASSSLQGTQYFGPGTRLTVL.

This clonotype was counted between two and nine times. The rearrangement links TRBV6-1 to TRBJ1-1, with TRBD1 identical over 12 bases. The trim removed 6 bases at V and 4 bases at J, leaving 9 bases unmatched. Germline V CDR1 and CDR2: MNHNS, SASEGT. The CDR3 consists of 16 residues. CDR3 loop: CASSRGTGGRGTEAFF. CDR3 coding DNA: TGTGCCAGCAGCCGGGGGACAGGGGGCAGAGGCACTGAAGCTTTCTTT.

The chain links TRBV20-1 to TRBJ2-1; D not resolved. The end of the DNA is better explained by TRBJ2-7, so the J call may be wrong. CDR3 length equals 15 residues. The germline CDR1 and CDR2 sequences are DFQATT and SNEGSKA (reference sequence). In DNA form, the CDR3 reads TGCAGTGCTAGAGATCGGGCAGCCCTATTTAGCGAGCAGTACTTC. Its protein product is CSARDRAALFSEQYF.

This clonotype is medium-sized within its sample. The CDR3 region has the DNA TGTGCCAGCAGTTTATCAGGGTCCGGCTTCACTAACTATGGCTACACCTTC. Amino acids: CASSLSGSGFTNYGYTF. The chain recombines TRBV12-3 or TRBV12-4 with TRBJ1-2; TRBD1 is a possible D gene (5 bases). This CDR3 is 17 amino acids long. V lost 2 bases and J lost 0, with 16 bases in between.

The chain joins TRBV6-1 to TRBJ2-1; 10 bases fit TRBD2. The germline CDR1 and CDR2 sequences are MNHNS and SASEGT. After removal of 8 bases from V and 3 bases from J, the junction contained 4 bases not matched to a gene. This CDR3 contains 14 residues. Here the CDR3 DNA reads TGTGCCAGCCTCCCTAGCGGGAGCTACAATGAGCAGTTCTTC. Protein sequence: CASLPSGSYNEQFF.

CDR3 DNA sequence: TGTGCCAGCAGCACTAAGGGAGCCGTGGTCTACGAGCAGTACTTC. It is translated as CASSTKGAVVYEQYF. The genes are TRBV6-1 and TRBJ2-5, with D tentatively TRBD2 (5 bases). The J call is in doubt because the DNA end fits TRBJ2-7 better. Per the germline V gene, CDR1 is MNHNS and CDR2 is SASEGT. The length of the CDR3 is 15 residues.

The V and J genes are TRBV6-1 and TRBJ2-3; TRBD2 matches at 7 bases. The V gene's germline CDR1 is MNHNS and CDR2 SASEGT. There are 14 residues in the CDR3. V gave up 3 bases and J gave up 4 bases; unmatched junction bases: 4. Written as DNA, the CDR3 is TGTGCCAGCAGTGACAACCGGGAGGCAGATACGCAGTATTTT. This codes for CASSDNREADTQYF.

There are many counts of this clonotype. The chain carries TRBV9 and TRBJ2-7; possible D gene TRBD2, 7 bases. V dropped 0 bases and J dropped 2 bases, with 15 bases sitting between them. The germline V gene has CDR1 SGDLS and CDR2 YYNGEE. The CDR3 has 16 residues. CDR3 amino acids: CASSVGSGGRAYEQYF. The CDR3 DNA reads as TGTGCCAGCAGCGTAGGGTCCGGGGGGCGCGCCTACGAGCAGTACTTC. The full variable domain, completed using reference TRBV9 and TRBJ2-7, is DSGVTQTPKHLITATGQRVTLRCSPRSGDLSVYWYQQSLDQGLQFLIQYYNGEERAKGNILERFSAQQFPDLHSELNLSSLELGDSALYFCASSVGSGGRAYEQYFGPGTRLTVT.

The chain joins TRBV6-1 to TRBJ1-4, with a possible D match to TRBD1 (6 bases). Trimming shortened V by 0 bases and J by 7 bases, and 12 bases separated the two germline ends. In germline, CDR1 is MNHNS, CDR2 SASEGT. The CDR3 has 15 amino acids. Here the CDR3 reads CASSEARGGVEKLFF. The CDR3 DNA reads TGTGCCAGCAGTGAAGCTCGGGGGGGCGTTGAAAAACTGTTTTTT.

This clonotype has only a few counts. The chain employs TRBV12-3 or TRBV12-4 and TRBJ2-5, with a tentative D call TRBD2 (5 bases). The better agreement between TRBJ2-7 and the DNA end casts doubt on the J call. The length of the CDR3 is 14 residues. CDR3 loop: CASSLEDYSYEQYF. In DNA, the CDR3 is TGTGCCAGCAGTTTAGAAGACTATAGCTACGAGCAGTACTTC.

The V gene is TRBV10-3, the J gene TRBJ2-5, with 7 nucleotides matching TRBD2. V shed 11 bases and J 0 bases; nucleotides not matched to a gene: 12. This CDR3 spans 15 amino acids. Germline V gene lookup returns CDR1 ENHRY and CDR2 SYGVKD. CDR3 in amino acids: CAGRLGSGDQETQYF. The CDR3 DNA reads TGTGCCGGGAGGCTCGGGAGCGGGGACCAAGAGACCCAGTACTTC.